The present T cell receptor (beta chain) was sequenced within a study of T cell responses to AZD1222 COVID-19 vaccine. The V gene lost 1 base and the J gene lost 0 bases, with 13 bases spanning the gap. The CDR3 consists of 16 residues. Germline V gene data show CDR1 as SEHNR and CDR2 as FQNEAQ (reference sequence). Some clones are missing from TCRdb's copy, which holds only in-frame ones; the method was immunoSEQ multiplex PCR. The sample holds approximately 150,000 clones, 90% seen once. This clone was counted a few times. The antigen is not known. Study-level results: Baseline testing showed seropositivity in only a handful of AZD1222 recipients. Vaccine-related CD4 TCRs covered spike, predominating at 160-218 and 743-854. There were repertoire samples only from the period after the peak T cell response. Targets within unmutated variant regions were reportedly found for nearly half of spike-specific TCRs.

The sample in question was peripheral blood, obtained 28 days after the second AZD1222 dose. The rearrangement links TRBV7-9 to TRBJ2-7; D is ambiguous. The receptor's source is an adult who received the AZD1222 COVID-19 vaccine. For the CDR3, the DNA is TGTGCCAGCAGCTTAGTTCTGGGGTTAAGCTCCTACGAGCAGTACTTC. Translation gives CASSLVLGLSSYEQYF. Full variable domain (rest looked up from reference TRBV7-9 and TRBJ2-7): DTGVSQNPRHKITKRGQNVTFRCDPISEHNRLYWYRQTLGQGPEFLTYFQNEAQLEKSRLLSDRFSAERPKGSFSTLEIQRTEQGDSAMYLCASSLVLGLSSYEQYFGPGTRLTVT.